This is a list of T cell receptor beta chains from one sample in a study of glioma-infiltrating T cells. TCRdb ran MiXCR on the multiplex PCR reads and lists one entry per CDR3 protein. The sample has 95,000 to 110,000 distinct CDR3 sequences; about 30% are singletons. The sample taken for sequencing was glioma tissue, nonneoplastic brain tissue, or PBMCs (not recorded which). All receptors come from a human donor with low-grade glioma or glioblastoma, undergoing nonglioma brain surgery, or in good health (not recorded which). CDR3s include the opening cysteine and the closing phenylalanine or tryptophan. Each record gives: J gene, clone size, D gene, V gene, CDR3 length, CDR3 DNA, CDR3 protein. A D gene is named only where the DNA matches it firmly. Not every row has a clone size; where given, it reads once, few, many or a size class.

>TRBJ1-2|many|-|TRBV28|12
TGTGCTAGCAGCTTAGCGGATTATGGCTACACCTTC
CASSLADYGYTF
>TRBJ2-7|few|-|TRBV12-3/TRBV12-4|13
TGTGCCAGCAGTTTAGTGCAGACCTACGAGCAGTACTTC
CASSLVQTYEQYF
>TRBJ2-3|many|-|TRBV7-9|16
TGTGCCAGCAGCTTAGTTCCGCTCTCTAGCACAGATACGCAGTATTTT
CASSLVPLSSTDTQYF
>TRBJ2-5|-|TRBD2|TRBV7-3|17
TGTGCCAGCAGCTTAAGGGGACTAGCCGCCCGGGGAGAGACCCAGTACTTC
CASSLRGLAARGETQYF
>TRBJ2-2|-|TRBD2|TRBV6-1|15
TGTGCCAGCAGCCAAGGGACTAGCGGCACCGGGGAGATGTTTTTT
CASSQGTSGTGEMFF
>TRBJ1-1|-|-|TRBV12-5|12
TGTGCTAGTGGTTTGGGGAACACTGAAGCTTTCTTT
CASGLGNTEAFF
>TRBJ2-5|-|-|TRBV7-2|13
TGTGCCAGCAGCCGGGACAATCAAGAGACCCAGTACTTC
CASSRDNQETQYF
>TRBJ2-3|-|TRBD2|TRBV5-1|14
TGCGCCAGCGCGACTAGCGGGGGCACAGATACGCAGTATTTT
CASATSGGTDTQYF
>TRBJ1-6|many|-|TRBV6-1|14
TGTGCCAGCAGTTTTCTGACAGATAATTCACCCCTCCACTTT
CASSFLTDNSPLHF
>TRBJ2-3|few|-|TRBV7-3|15
TGTGCCAGCAGGCCCGCCGGACTGGATTCAGATACGCAGTATTTT
CASRPAGLDSDTQYF
>TRBJ1-5|medium-sized|-|TRBV27|13
TGTGCCAGCAGTCCATCCGCGTTGCAGCCCCAGCATTTT
CASSPSALQPQHF
>TRBJ2-3|-|-|TRBV19|12
TGTGCCAGTAGAACTAGCTCAGATACGCAGTATTTT
CASRTSSDTQYF
>TRBJ1-6|-|TRBD1|TRBV25-1|15
TGTGCCAGCAGTGGACAGGGCGGTGTGGGATCACCCCCCCACTTT
CASSGQGGVGSPPHF
>TRBJ1-1|many|-|TRBV20-1|11
TGCAGTACTCGGGACTACACTGAAGCTTTCTTT
CSTRDYTEAFF
>TRBJ2-2|-|-|TRBV4-3|14
TGCGCCAGCAGCCTGGAGGGGGCTGCAGGGGAGCTGTTTTTT
CASSLEGAAGELFF
>TRBJ2-7|many|TRBD1|TRBV18|15
TGTGCCAGCTCGTCAACCGGGACAGCAACCTACGAGCAGTACTTC
CASSSTGTATYEQYF
>TRBJ1-2|-|-|TRBV20-1|13
TGCAGTGCTAGGAGGGATTTAAACTATGGCTACACCTTC
CSARRDLNYGYTF
>TRBJ2-3|-|TRBD2|TRBV5-1|15
TGCGCCAGCAGCCACGGACTAGCTCTTGGAGATACGCAGTATTTT
CASSHGLALGDTQYF
>TRBJ2-1|many|TRBD2|TRBV20-1|15
TGCAGTGCCCATCGGGCGGGGGGGCTTTACAATGAGCAGTTCTTC
CSAHRAGGLYNEQFF
>TRBJ2-3|many|TRBD2|TRBV6-1|15
TGTGCCAGCATCCACTTAGCGGGGGTCACAGATACGCAGTATTTT
CASIHLAGVTDTQYF
>TRBJ1-1|once|-|TRBV12-3/TRBV12-4|14
TGTGCCAGCAGTTTAGGAGTGCCGAACACTGAAGCTTTCTTT
CASSLGVPNTEAFF
>TRBJ2-2|-|-|TRBV4-3|14
TGCGCCAGCAGCCAAGACCAGGCCACCGGGGAGCTGTTTTTT
CASSQDQATGELFF
>TRBJ1-2|many|-|TRBV12-3/TRBV12-4|14
TGTGCCAGCAGCCGCCAAGACAGGCCTTATGGCTACACCTTC
CASSRQDRPYGYTF
>TRBJ1-6|-|-|TRBV6-5|14
TGTGCCAGCAGTTACTCCTCTTCTCCTTCACCCGTCCACTTT
CASSYSSSPSPVHF
>TRBJ1-2|many|-|TRBV19|13
TGTGCCAGTAGTCGAACAGAACTCTATGGCTACACCTTC
CASSRTELYGYTF
>TRBJ1-2|-|-|TRBV7-2|15
TGTGCCAGCAGCTTAGTGACCGGGGGGGGCATGGGCTACACCTTC
CASSLVTGGGMGYTF
>TRBJ2-2|once|-|TRBV6-6|15
TGTGCCAGCACAAGACAGGATACGAACACCGGGGAGCTGTTTTTT
CASTRQDTNTGELFF
>TRBJ1-3|many|-|TRBV6-2/TRBV6-3|13
TGTGCCAGCAGTTACCAGATTGGAAACACCATATATTTT
CASSYQIGNTIYF
>TRBJ2-5|few|-|TRBV18|13
TGTGCCAGCTGGCAGGGATCCCAAGAGACCCAGTACTTC
CASWQGSQETQYF
>TRBJ2-3|many|-|TRBV20-1|15
TGCAGTGCCCTTTCATGGGGTTCCGGCACAGATACGCAGTATTTT
CSALSWGSGTDTQYF
>TRBJ2-3|-|TRBD2|TRBV7-2|17
TGTGCCAGCAGTTTAAGACTAGCGGGGGGCGTGGGAGATACGCAGTATTTT
CASSLRLAGGVGDTQYF
>TRBJ1-1|few|TRBD1|TRBV12-3/TRBV12-4|14
TGTGCCAGCAGTTTGTACCGGGACAGAAATGAAGCTTTCTTT
CASSLYRDRNEAFF
>TRBJ2-7|medium-sized|-|TRBV28|12
TGTGCCAGCAGTTCCTCCCTCCGCGAGCAGTACTTC
CASSSSLREQYF
>TRBJ2-6|-|TRBD2|TRBV6-2/TRBV6-3|19
TGTGCCAGCAGTTACTCGCGGGAGGGAAGTAGCTCTGGGGCCAACGTCCTGACTTTC
CASSYSREGSSSGANVLTF
>TRBJ2-1|many|TRBD1|TRBV6-1|15
TGTGCCAGCAGTCCCGGACAGGGGAGCTGGAATGAGCAGTTCTTC
CASSPGQGSWNEQFF
>TRBJ2-3|-|TRBD1|TRBV3-1|14
TGTGCCAGCACAGGACAGGCTGTCACAGATACGCAGTATTTT
CASTGQAVTDTQYF
>TRBJ1-1|few|-|TRBV19|14
TGTGCCAGTGCGGAACCCTCCATAAACACTGAAGCTTTCTTT
CASAEPSINTEAFF
>TRBJ2-1|few|-|TRBV2|13
TGTGCCAGCAGTCCTACGATCGGATCTGAGCAGTTCTTC
CASSPTIGSEQFF
>TRBJ2-5|-|TRBD2|TRBV20-1|14
TGCAGTGCTTCTCCCGGGACTAGAAGAGAGACCCAGTACTTC
CSASPGTRRETQYF
>TRBJ2-7|few|-|TRBV18|15
TGTGCCAGCTCACCACCGGGAACGGGGGAATACGAGCAGTACTTC
CASSPPGTGEYEQYF
>TRBJ2-7|-|-|TRBV25-1|17
TGTGCCAGCAGTGACACCTTAAGGATAGGGTGGAACCACGAGCAGTACTTC
CASSDTLRIGWNHEQYF
>TRBJ2-7|few|-|TRBV19|12
TGTGCCAGTAGTGGCAGCCCTGAAGAGCAGTACTTC
CASSGSPEEQYF